This T cell receptor beta chain comes out of a study of blood T cell repertoires in COVID-19. Across the study: Acute-phase and convalescent COVID-19 samples originated in the United States, Italy and Spain. T cells, B-cell-depleted T cells, or PBMCs provided the cDNA or gDNA that served as material.

Authors' data handling: Using reference gene primer amplification, nucleated cell counts were estimated. Data came from immunoSEQ multiplex PCR; TCRdb stores just in-frame clones and leaves some out. The V and J calls and the clone size are those of that table, but D and trimming were determined from the DNA. The data hold a few hundred thousand clones, with roughly 82% observed a single time. Between the trimmed V and J ends, which lost 4 bases and 0 bases, there was a span of 16 bases. Germline V gene lookup returns CDR1 LGHDT and CDR2 YNNKEL (reference sequence). The CDR3 is 18 residues long. This chain joins TRBV3-1 (or the pseudogene TRBV3-2) and TRBJ2-6; the D gene is possibly TRBD2 (6 bases). This TCR was sampled from a man in his forties who had recovered from COVID-19. Sequencing input: peripheral blood. The CDR3 sequence is CASSPSGWSPSGANVLTF. The CDR3 nucleotides are TGTGCCAGCAGCCCCAGCGGGTGGAGCCCCTCTGGGGCCAACGTCCTGACTTTC.